This T cell receptor beta chain appears in the sequencing data of a study of control samples from healthy donors and cancer patients. V lost 4 bases and J 3 bases, leaving 10 bases between the germline ends. The length of the CDR3 is 13 residues. Germline V gene data show CDR1 as LGHNA and CDR2 as YSLEER. Generated by immunoSEQ multiplex PCR, the TCRdb table keeps only in-frame clones and is missing some. The repertoire holds about 120,000 clones, with about 92% as singletons. This chain uses TRBV4-3 with TRBJ2-7; D may be TRBD2 (5 bases). This receptor was taken from a man aged 80 or over with head and neck cancer. Sequencing was carried out using PBMCs. The CDR3, as DNA: TGCGCCAGCAGCCTGGCGGAGGACTACGAGCAGTACTTC. Residues: CASSLAEDYEQYF.